These T cell receptor beta chains were read from a single sample in a study of shared clonotypes between healthy human individuals. The assay was immunoSEQ multiplex PCR, and TCRdb's table has in-frame clones only and misses some. The repertoire holds fewer than 1.8 million clones, with 98% to 99% as singletons. The specimen sequenced was naive CD4+ T cells sorted from blood. These receptors were obtained from a man aged 30 to 45 in good health. Each CDR3 is given with its conserved first and last residue.

v_gene	j_gene	CDR3aa
TRBV7-2	TRBJ2-1	CASSLDFWAGGYNEQFF
TRBV9	TRBJ1-3	CASSSGQGDTIYF
TRBV5-6	TRBJ2-2	CASSFTGLAGGPMAGELFF
TRBV19	TRBJ1-2	CASTSRDRGWGYYGYTF
TRBV25-1	TRBJ2-7	CASSERTFYEQYF
TRBV18	TRBJ2-3	CASSPLSGGSRRTDTQYF
TRBV5-6	TRBJ2-3	CASSLGDRGRGTQYF
TRBV5-6	TRBJ2-1	CASSPISGTSGSNEQFF
TRBV5-1	TRBJ2-1	CASSLGTSGRNEQFF
TRBV4-1	TRBJ2-4	CASSLSDRGYIQYF
TRBV6-1	TRBJ2-2	CASSKTGGNTGELFF
TRBV9	TRBJ2-5	CASSALVQETQYF
TRBV18	TRBJ1-1	CASSPRTGISEAFF
TRBV7-9	TRBJ2-1	CASSLTRTPYNEQFF
TRBV14	TRBJ1-2	CASSQTLRAGYTF
TRBV11-2	TRBJ2-2	CASSFLARGRTGELFF
TRBV11-2	TRBJ2-2	CASSLARPANTGELFF
TRBV6-6	TRBJ1-4	CASRSGVNEKLFF
TRBV2	TRBJ2-1	CASSEALLAESSYNEQFF
TRBV4-3	TRBJ1-5	CASSQDRVSSRPQHF
TRBV7-9	TRBJ1-1	CASRSEGVVGTEAFF
TRBV6-5	TRBJ1-5	CASSDRGNQPQHF
TRBV6-5	TRBJ1-4	CASSYGGPTNEKLFF
TRBV11-2	TRBJ1-5	CASSWTDSNQPQHF
TRBV2	TRBJ1-1	CASSLTVKNTEAFF
TRBV5-1	TRBJ2-5	CASSSGRGETQYF
TRBV6-5	TRBJ1-2	CASRRQGYTF
TRBV19	TRBJ2-3	CASSIPRGTDTQYF
TRBV7-2	TRBJ2-7	CASSYGWYYEQYF
TRBV15	TRBJ1-5	CATEGSSNQPQHF
TRBV2	TRBJ2-6	CASSGTASSGANVLTF
TRBV19	TRBJ2-7	CASSIYAGGTPSVYEQYF
TRBV7-2	TRBJ2-1	CASSLGGPSLYNEQFF
TRBV5-4	TRBJ1-2	CASSAGTAPTIIGYTF
TRBV5-8	TRBJ1-5	CASSLEQGTYGNQPQHF
TRBV7-6	TRBJ1-2	CASSPYRQGNHGYTF
TRBV2	TRBJ2-5	CASRRGRPRETQYF
TRBV9	TRBJ2-1	CASSPGQGRVNEQFF
TRBV6-5	TRBJ1-2	CASSSVLGSAYGYTF
TRBV18	TRBJ2-3	CASSPTSGNTDTQYF
TRBV13	TRBJ2-1	CASKRERGEQFF
TRBV6-1	TRBJ1-2	CASSERGKGYGYTF
TRBV14	TRBJ1-2	CASSQDSEVGGYTF
TRBV7-9	TRBJ1-1	CASSLWGARRKGTEAFF
TRBV9	TRBJ2-7	CASSVGPHEQYF
TRBV19	TRBJ2-7	CASSRTGGVYEQYF
TRBV6-5	TRBJ2-2	CASTLGTANTGELFF
TRBV19	TRBJ2-7	CASSQGAYEQYF
TRBV10-3	TRBJ2-2	CAISDLGGRNTGELFF
TRBV5-6	TRBJ1-5	CASSSNSNQPQHF
TRBV5-4	TRBJ2-1	CASSLGTASMAQFF
TRBV7-9	TRBJ2-7	CASGGSSNYEQYF
TRBV5-1	TRBJ2-5	CASGFRETQYF
TRBV9	TRBJ2-2	CASSVVPRTGELFF
TRBV5-5	TRBJ2-1	CASSLILFSGDEQFF
TRBV2	TRBJ2-5	CASSQGVYQETQYF
TRBV7-9	TRBJ2-1	CASRNSKGTSGINEQFF
TRBV6-6	TRBJ1-1	CASSPGTSTEAFF